The present T cell receptor beta chain was sequenced within a study of T cells in Graves' hyperthyroidism and ophthalmopathy. Study-wide points: Stable hyperthyroidism and ophthalmopathy were separated using 13 V-J signatures.

This clonotype occurred once. Its matching antigen is unknown. Germline V lookup: CDR1 MNHEY, CDR2 SVGEGT. With 5 bases removed from V and 3 bases from J, the gap between germline ends came to 13 bases. There are 15 residues in the CDR3. RNA transcripts provided the source from which TCR beta CDR3 regions were amplified. RT-PCR in the first round (using the HTBI primer set) targeted the TCR CDR3. TCRdb reprocessed the multiplex PCR reads with MiXCR, giving one entry per CDR3 protein. The sample contains some 700,000 distinct CDR3 sequences, 17% of which appear only once. Recently diagnosed hyperthyroidism of less than 2 months' duration affected patients aged 18 to 65.

Sequencing used blood. The clonotype was recovered from a man in his fifties with Graves' hyperthyroidism. This sequence joins TRBV6-2 or TRBV6-3 and TRBJ2-2; a possible D gene is TRBD1 (6 bases). The CDR3 protein is CASSLARGYTGELFF. In nucleotides, the CDR3 is TGTGCCAGCAGTCTGGCGAGGGGGTACACCGGGGAGCTGTTTTTT.